This is a list of T cell receptor beta chains from one sample in a study of early T cells in non-severe SARS-CoV-2 infection. TCRdb recomputed calls from the 5' RACE reads with MiXCR, one row per CDR3 protein. The sample lists approximately 32,000 distinct CDR3 sequences; around 4.1% were seen once. The sequencing sample was made of whole blood. All receptors derive from an adult who was a healthcare worker with PCR-confirmed SARS-CoV-2 infection or an uninfected control (not recorded which). CDR3s include the opening cysteine and the closing phenylalanine or tryptophan. The D gene is left open where the match is weak. Not all rows give a size; the values are once, few, many and, for expanded clones, a class.

j_call d_call clone_size v_call cdr3_aa cdr3_nt
TRBJ2-1 TRBD2 many TRBV12-3/TRBV12-4 CASSLSGGSYNEQFF TGTGCCAGCAGTCTTAGCGGGGGCTCCTACAATGAGCAGTTCTTC
TRBJ2-1 NA NA TRBV20-1 CSARESGQGLYNEQFF TGCAGTGCTAGAGAAAGCGGTCAGGGGCTCTACAATGAGCAGTTCTTC
TRBJ2-7 NA many TRBV29-1 CSVEDRGHYEQYF TGCAGCGTTGAAGACCGGGGACACTACGAGCAGTACTTC
TRBJ2-1 NA many TRBV20-1 CSAREGSEQFF TGCAGTGCTAGAGAAGGGAGTGAGCAGTTCTTC
TRBJ1-2 NA NA TRBV7-9 CASSLGDGYGYTF TGTGCCAGCAGCCTAGGGGACGGCTATGGCTACACCTTC
TRBJ2-1 TRBD2 many TRBV20-1 CSARDSRSGAHNEQFF TGCAGTGCTAGAGATAGTAGGAGCGGGGCCCACAATGAGCAGTTCTTC
TRBJ2-5 NA many TRBV5-3 CARSAPRGQETQYF TGTGCCAGAAGCGCACCTCGGGGGCAAGAGACCCAGTACTTC
TRBJ1-2 TRBD1 many TRBV12-3/TRBV12-4 CASSRPGTGNYGYTF TGTGCCAGCAGCCGTCCCGGGACAGGGAACTATGGCTACACCTTC
TRBJ2-7 TRBD2 many TRBV7-2 CASSSHTSGVDEQYF TGTGCCAGCAGCTCCCACACTAGCGGGGTTGACGAGCAGTACTTC
TRBJ2-3 NA NA TRBV5-1 CASSSGPTEDTQYF TGCGCCAGCAGCTCGGGACCCACAGAGGATACGCAGTATTTT
TRBJ1-5 NA medium-sized TRBV19 CASTQLNQPQHF TGTGCCAGTACCCAGCTAAATCAGCCCCAGCATTTT
TRBJ2-5 NA many TRBV18 CASSQPFETQYF TGTGCCAGCTCACAGCCCTTCGAGACCCAGTACTTC
TRBJ2-5 TRBD2 many TRBV9 CASSVSGRSETQYF TGTGCCAGCAGCGTTAGCGGGAGAAGTGAGACCCAGTACTTC
TRBJ2-5 TRBD2 many TRBV5-1 CASSTSGRLQETQYF TGCGCCAGCAGCACTAGCGGGAGACTCCAAGAGACCCAGTACTTC
TRBJ2-1 NA many TRBV7-9 CASSFAAEEQFF TGTGCCAGCAGCTTCGCAGCAGAAGAGCAGTTCTTC
TRBJ2-1 TRBD1 many TRBV20-1 CSARDGTDYNEQFF TGCAGTGCTAGAGATGGGACAGACTACAATGAGCAGTTCTTC
TRBJ2-1 TRBD2 many TRBV5-1 CASSLEPGLAGQGSFF TGCGCCAGCAGCTTGGAACCGGGACTAGCGGGGCAAGGGTCGTTCTTC